The source of this TCR beta chain is a study of T cell responses to AZD1222 COVID-19 vaccine. Study-wide findings and caveats: Increased Spike-specific TCR breadth and depth were observed after two AZD1222 doses.

Germline V gene data show CDR1 as SGHAT and CDR2 as FQNNGV. V lost 2 bases to trimming and J lost 4 bases, with 8 bases between them. The CDR3 is 14 amino acids. TCRdb keeps only in-frame clones here, not all; method: immunoSEQ multiplex PCR. The sample includes around 60,000 clones, 81% seen only once; the top ten take approximately 25%. In regard to this clone: Antigen: not known.

This sequence joins TRBV11-2 and TRBJ2-2; D is undetermined. The material was peripheral blood, obtained 28 days after the second AZD1222 dose. This receptor was taken from an adult who received the AZD1222 COVID-19 vaccine. CDR3 in amino acids: CASSLIGITGELFF. The CDR3 DNA reads TGTGCCAGCAGCTTAATAGGGATCACCGGGGAGCTGTTTTTT. Supplemented by reference TRBV11-2 and TRBJ2-2, the full variable domain reads EAGVAQSPRYKIIEKRQSVAFWCNPISGHATLYWYQQILGQGPKLLIQFQNNGVVDDSQLPKDRFSAERLKGVDSTLKIQPAKLEDSAVYLCASSLIGITGELFFGEGSRLTVL.